The 29 T cell receptor beta chains below come from one sample, sequenced in a study of blood T cell repertoires in COVID-19. Only in-frame clones appear in the TCRdb table, and some are missing; sequencing was by immunoSEQ multiplex PCR. Of about 220,000 clones detected, 85% to 90% appear once; the ten largest clones hold under 15%. The sequenced sample consisted of PBMCs or T cells enriched from blood (not recorded which). Receptors were obtained from a woman aged 50 to 60 with acute COVID-19.

The chain employs TRBV29-1 and TRBJ2-3; weak D call: TRBD1 (6 bases). Looked up from germline, CDR1 is SQVTM and CDR2 is ANQGSEA. The germline V and J ends were trimmed by 8 bases and 5 bases, with 11 bases remaining between them. CDR3 length equals 11 residues. The DNA for the CDR3 is TGCAGCCCCTCACAGGGAGATACGCAGTATTTT. This codes for CSPSQGDTQYF.

The sample holds many counts of this clone. The rearrangement uses TRBV28 and TRBJ2-7, with TRBD2 matching 8 bases. Germline CDR1 and CDR2: MDHEN and SYDVKM. V gave up 7 bases and J gave up 7 bases; unmatched junction bases: 9. CDR3 length: 13 residues. The CDR3 loop is CASTKAGAGEQYF. The DNA of the CDR3 is TGTGCCAGCACAAAAGCGGGAGCTGGAGAGCAGTACTTC.

The chain recombines TRBV14 with TRBJ1-1; D is unclear. This CDR3 has 16 amino acids. Between the trimmed V and J ends, which lost 2 bases and 1 base, there was a span of 14 bases. The germline gives CDR1 SGHDN, CDR2 FVKESK. CDR3 in DNA: TGTGCCAGCAGCCAACACCCCATTCGGAGGAACACTGAAGCTTTCTTT. This translates into CASSQHPIRRNTEAFF.

The chain uses TRBV10-2 and TRBJ2-3, with 8 bases aligning to TRBD1. The CDR3 has 15 residues. Germline-derived CDR1 and CDR2 are WSHSY and SAAADI. J gave up 5 bases and V 2 bases, and 6 bases lay outside the gene matches. CDR3 sequence reads: CASSEPAGGKDTQYF. For the CDR3, the DNA is TGCGCCAGCAGTGAGCCGGCAGGGGGCAAAGATACGCAGTATTTT.

The V gene is TRBV29-1, the J gene TRBJ1-4; TRBD1 is a possible D gene (6 bases). The CDR3 contains 18 residues. Germline CDR1 SQVTM, CDR2 ANQGSEA. V lost 4 bases, J lost 3 bases, and 24 bases lay in between. DNA for the CDR3: TGCAGCGTTGGCCTACCGGGGGGCCCCAGCGTCGCTAATGAAAAACTGTTTTTT. Residues: CSVGLPGGPSVANEKLFF.

The chain recombines TRBV10-3 with TRBJ2-5; 9 bases agree with TRBD2. V lost 2 bases, J lost 4 bases, and 11 bases stayed unmatched. Germline values: CDR1 ENHRY, CDR2 SYGVKD. The CDR3 has 17 amino acids. The CDR3 spells CAISENRRGRAVETQYF. CDR3 DNA sequence: TGTGCCATCAGTGAGAACCGCCGCGGGAGGGCCGTAGAGACCCAGTACTTC.

This sequence joins TRBV9 and TRBJ2-5, with D perhaps matching TRBD1 (6 bases). The germline V gene has CDR1 SGDLS and CDR2 YYNGEE. V lost 5 bases and J lost 5, with 19 bases in between. The CDR3 sequence is 15 residues long. DNA of the CDR3: TGTGCCAGCAGTGGAAGGCAGGGCCAGGGGGAGACCCAGTACTTC. Its translation: CASSGRQGQGETQYF.

This clone was picked up one time. The rearrangement joins TRBV6-5 to TRBJ1-6, with D unclear. V lost 8 bases to trimming and J lost 9 bases, with 17 bases between them. Germline V gene data show CDR1 as MNHEY and CDR2 as SVGAGI. The CDR3 contains 14 residues. This CDR3 reads CASPRGSLSSPLHF. As DNA, the CDR3 is TGTGCCAGCCCCCGGGGTTCCCTTAGTTCACCCCTCCACTTT.

This chain joins TRBV11-1 and TRBJ2-1, with TRBD2 as a possible D gene (5 bases). The CDR3 sequence is 15 residues long. V gave up 1 base and J gave up 7 bases, with 14 bases separating them. Germline V gives CDR1 SGHAT, CDR2 FQDESV (reference sequence). The CDR3 loop is CASSLGPSLGNEQFF. CDR3 coding DNA: TGTGCCAGCAGCTTAGGTCCTAGCCTGGGGAATGAGCAGTTCTTC. The variable domain in full, with the rest retrieved from reference TRBV11-1 and TRBJ2-1, is EAEVAQSPRYKITEKSQAVAFWCDPISGHATLYWYRQILGQGPELLVQFQDESVVDDSQLPKDRFSAERLKGVDSTLKIQPAELGDSAMYLCASSLGPSLGNEQFFGPGTRLTVL.

In this sample, this clone turned up a few times. This CDR3 is also generated by other DNA sequences in the sample. The chain couples TRBV15 to TRBJ2-5, with D possibly being TRBD2 (7 bases). Germline CDR1 and CDR2: LNHNV and YYDKDF (reference sequence). Between the trimmed V and J ends, which lost 1 base and 4 bases, there was a span of 13 bases. This CDR3 region has 15 residues. This CDR3 reads CATSRVAGAGETQYF. In DNA form, the CDR3 reads TGTGCCACCAGCAGAGTTGCGGGGGCAGGAGAGACCCAGTACTTC.

The chain uses TRBV7-9 and TRBJ1-4; 12 nucleotides line up with TRBD1. With 3 bases clipped from V and 4 bases from J, the junction kept 3 bases outside the gene matches. Germline values: CDR1 SEHNR, CDR2 FQNEAQ (reference sequence). The CDR3 has 16 amino acids. The CDR3 DNA reads as TGTGCCAGCAGCTTGGGACAGGGGGCCCTTAATGAAAAACTGTTTTTT. Translating it yields CASSLGQGALNEKLFF.

This clone was detected only a few times. This chain uses TRBV3-1 (or the pseudogene TRBV3-2) with TRBJ1-6, with D possibly being TRBD1 (5 bases). Trimming shortened V by 1 base and J by 10 bases, and 11 bases separated the two germline ends. This CDR3 has 14 residues. Germline assignment: CDR1 LGHDT and CDR2 YNNKEL (reference sequence). DNA of the CDR3: TGTGCCAGCAGCCAAGCGGACACTCGGTCACCCCTCCACTTT. This sequence encodes CASSQADTRSPLHF.

J is TRBJ2-4 and V is TRBV3-1 (or the pseudogene TRBV3-2), with a tentative D call TRBD1 (5 bases). This CDR3 has 15 amino acids. Trimming cost V 1 base and J 0 bases, with 7 bases left between them. Germline lookup yields CDR1 LGHDT and CDR2 YNNKEL (reference sequence). The CDR3 here is CASSQAGQAKNIQYF. The DNA of the CDR3 is TGTGCCAGCAGCCAAGCCGGACAAGCCAAAAACATTCAGTACTTC.

The rearrangement joins TRBV3-1 (or the pseudogene TRBV3-2) to TRBJ2-2, with D possibly TRBD1 on 5 matching bases. The V end lost 4 bases, the J end lost 0 bases, and 9 bases lay between the germline ends. CDR1 and CDR2 from the germline V gene are LGHDT and YNNKEL (reference sequence). The CDR3 covers 15 residues. The CDR3 loop is CASSPTVSNTGELFF. The CDR3 DNA reads as TGTGCCAGCAGCCCGACAGTTTCGAACACCGGGGAGCTGTTTTTT.

The chain couples TRBV7-2 to TRBJ1-1; D is unclear. Germline V lookup: CDR1 SGHTA, CDR2 FQGNSA. V lost 4 bases to trimming and J lost 1 base, with 10 bases between them. The CDR3 is 14 residues long. CDR3 sequence: CASSSGLWNTEAFF. CDR3 nucleotide sequence: TGTGCCAGCAGCTCAGGTCTGTGGAACACTGAAGCTTTCTTT.

J is TRBJ1-5 and V is TRBV10-3, with 8 positions matching TRBD1. Germline CDR1 is ENHRY and CDR2 is SYGVKD. The junction had 12 bases not matched to a gene; V was cut back by 7 bases and J by 1 base. This CDR3 has 17 amino acids. CDR3 sequence: CAITAGGDSGSNQPQHF. CDR3 coding DNA: TGTGCCATCACTGCAGGGGGCGATTCGGGGAGCAATCAGCCCCAGCATTTT.

J is TRBJ2-1 and V is TRBV11-3; 12 bases are shared with TRBD2. There are 17 residues in the CDR3. The J segment lost 6 bases and the V segment lost 5 bases, leaving 11 bases of the junction unmatched. Germline lookup yields CDR1 SGHNT and CDR2 YENEEA. CDR3 residues: CASSPPPGTSGSNEQFF. In DNA, the CDR3 is TGTGCCAGCAGCCCCCCTCCCGGGACTAGCGGGTCCAATGAGCAGTTCTTC.

The rearrangement joins TRBV28 to TRBJ1-5, with TRBD1 as a possible D gene (5 bases). The CDR3 is 14 amino acids. V was shortened by 8 bases and J by 1 base, with 12 bases between the two germline ends. Germline V lookup: CDR1 MDHEN, CDR2 SYDVKM. CDR3 in amino acids: CASLRGGSNQPQHF. CDR3 DNA sequence: TGTGCCAGCCTACGGGGGGGGAGCAATCAGCCCCAGCATTTT.

The genes are TRBV2 and TRBJ2-6, with TRBD1 as a possible D gene (6 bases). CDR1 is SNHLY, CDR2 FYNNEI, per germline. Trimming took off 8 bases at V and 2 bases at J, with 13 bases between the two ends. This CDR3 region has 15 residues. This CDR3 is CASGTGLTGANVLTF. The DNA of the CDR3 is TGTGCCAGCGGCACAGGGTTAACTGGGGCCAACGTCCTGACTTTC.

The gene calls are TRBV11-2 and TRBJ1-6, with D maybe TRBD1 (5 bases). CDR1 and CDR2 (germline): SGHAT, FQNNGV. Between the trimmed V and J ends, which lost 6 bases and 10 bases, there was a span of 19 bases. The CDR3 sequence is 15 residues long. Here the CDR3 reads CASRDPKGSGSPLHF. Written as DNA, the CDR3 is TGTGCCAGCAGAGATCCGAAGGGGTCAGGGTCACCCCTCCACTTT.

This chain uses TRBV19 with TRBJ1-4; TRBD1 is a possible D gene (6 bases). V lost 11 bases and J 0 bases, leaving 13 bases between the germline ends. The CDR3 runs to 14 residues. CDR1 and CDR2 (germline): LNHDA, SQIVND (reference sequence). This CDR3 reads CASTRGTTNEKLFF. The CDR3 DNA reads as TGTGCCTCTACCAGGGGAACAACTAATGAAAAACTGTTTTTT.

CDR3 region: CSASPNRAASEKLFF. In DNA form, the CDR3 reads TGCAGTGCTAGTCCGAACAGGGCGGCGAGTGAAAAACTGTTTTTT. The chain joins TRBV20-1 to TRBJ1-4; possibly TRBD1 for D (6 bases). The CDR3 has 15 amino acids. Looked up from germline, CDR1 is DFQATT and CDR2 is SNEGSKA (reference sequence). Trimming removed 3 bases at V and 7 bases at J, with 18 bases between.

This sequence joins TRBV27 and TRBJ2-1, with 13 bases aligning to TRBD2. CDR1 is MNHEY, CDR2 SMNVEV, per germline (reference sequence). This CDR3 is built from 16 residues. V was pared by 6 bases and J by 4 bases, with 6 bases of the junction left unmatched. CDR3 nucleotide sequence: TGTGCCAGCAGGACTAGCGGGAGGCATCTTTACAATGAGCAGTTCTTC. This codes for CASRTSGRHLYNEQFF.

J is TRBJ1-2 and V is TRBV30; the D gene is possibly TRBD1 (5 bases). V was shortened by 1 base and J by 3 bases, with 12 bases between the two germline ends. The CDR3 has 14 amino acids. Germline CDR1 and CDR2: GTSNPN and SVGIG (reference sequence). The CDR3 nucleotides are TGTGCCTGGAGTGCGGGGGACGGGTACTATGGCTACACCTTC. Its translation is CAWSAGDGYYGYTF.

The V and J genes are TRBV28 and TRBJ1-5; D gene unclear. Germline V CDR1 and CDR2: MDHEN, SYDVKM. The CDR3 is 10 amino acids. V dropped 6 bases and J dropped 13 bases, with 10 bases sitting between them. CDR3 region: CASSRTWQHF. CDR3 nucleotide sequence: TGTGCCAGCAGCAGAACATGGCAGCATTTT.

The DNA of the CDR3 is TGTGCCACCAGCAGAAATCCGACAGGGCCGGATTATGGCTACACCTTC. The encoded protein is CATSRNPTGPDYGYTF. The chain employs TRBV15 and TRBJ1-2, with TRBD1 matching over 7 bases. The CDR3 loop spans 16 amino acids. Germline CDR1 reads LNHNV; CDR2 reads YYDKDF (reference sequence). Trimming at V came to 2 bases and at J to 5 bases, leaving 11 bases not matched to a gene. Using reference TRBV15 and TRBJ1-2 for the parts outside the CDR3, the full variable domain is DAMVIQNPRYQVTQFGKPVTLSCSQTLNHNVMYWYQQKSSQAPKLLFHYYDKDFNNEADTPDNFQSRRPNTSFCFLDIRSPGLGDTAMYLCATSRNPTGPDYGYTFGSGTRLTVV.

The CDR3, as DNA: TGTGCCAGTAATATCCGGGGCACTGAAGCTTTCTTT. Protein product: CASNIRGTEAFF. This rearrangement joins TRBV19 to TRBJ1-1; D is undetermined. The CDR3 consists of 12 residues. V lost 7 bases, J lost 4 bases, and 10 bases lay in between. CDR1 and CDR2 (germline): LNHDA, SQIVND (reference sequence).

A few counts support this clone. The chain has TRBV5-1 and TRBJ1-2; 7 bases match TRBD1. Trimming took 0 bases from V and 3 from J; bases not matched to a gene: 2. This CDR3 is 14 amino acids long. Germline CDR1 SGHRS, CDR2 YFSETQ. In nucleotides, the CDR3 is TGCGCCAGCAGCTTGGCGGGGACAGACTATGGCTACACCTTC. It yields the protein CASSLAGTDYGYTF.

The CDR3 spells CASSWAGGRRNTEAFF. The CDR3 DNA reads as TGTGCCAGCAGCTGGGCGGGGGGCAGGAGGAACACTGAAGCTTTCTTT. The V gene is TRBV5-4, the J gene TRBJ1-1, with TRBD1 as a possible D gene (6 bases). Germline lookup yields CDR1 SGHNT and CDR2 YYREEE (reference sequence). V lost 3 bases, J lost 1 base, and 16 bases lay in between. This CDR3 contains 16 residues.